The 12 T cell receptor beta chains presented below share a single source sample, sequenced in a study of blood T cell repertoires in COVID-19. Profiling relied on immunoSEQ multiplex PCR, and the TCRdb table lists in-frame clones only, not all of them. The sample shows roughly 200,000 clones, under 85% of them seen only once. Sequencing was carried out using peripheral blood. The source of these receptors is a woman aged 30 to 39 with COVID-19, enrolled during active disease.

The chain uses TRBV4-1 and TRBJ2-1; maybe TRBD1 (6 bases). V gave up 1 base and J gave up 8 bases, with 18 bases separating them. Germline CDR1 reads MGHRA; CDR2 reads YSYEKL. This CDR3 contains 16 residues. CDR3 DNA sequence: TGCGCCAGCAGCCAAGGCCCGGCGAGTGGGGGCGATGAGCAGTTCTTC. Protein: CASSQGPASGGDEQFF.

The chain uses TRBV6-5 and TRBJ1-1, with D tentatively TRBD1 (5 bases). V lost 10 bases, J lost 4 bases, and 19 bases lay in between. Germline V gene lookup returns CDR1 MNHEY and CDR2 SVGAGI. The CDR3 is 14 amino acids. CDR3 region: CATRGRAGLTEAFF. The CDR3 coding sequence is TGTGCCACACGGGGGAGGGCGGGCCTCACTGAAGCTTTCTTT.

J is TRBJ2-3 and V is TRBV5-1, with TRBD1 matching over 11 bases. The CDR3 is made up of 16 amino acids. Germline CDR1 is SGHRS and CDR2 is YFSETQ. J was trimmed by 3 bases and V by 3 bases; bases with no gene match: 6. The CDR3 reads CASSSGQGAVTDTQYF. For the CDR3, the DNA is TGCGCCAGCAGCTCAGGACAGGGGGCGGTGACAGATACGCAGTATTTT.

The rearrangement uses TRBV19 and TRBJ1-3, with D perhaps matching TRBD1 (5 bases). Germline V gene data show CDR1 as LNHDA and CDR2 as SQIVND (reference sequence). Trimming removed 3 bases from V and 13 bases from J, with 25 bases in between. The CDR3 covers 16 residues. CDR3 region: CASSMGPDIPNSGIYF. The CDR3 bases are TGTGCCAGTAGTATGGGGCCGGACATACCAAACTCTGGAATATATTTT.

The chain joins TRBV27 to TRBJ2-2; D might be TRBD2 (5 bases). The CDR3 is 14 amino acids. From germline, CDR1 is MNHEY and CDR2 SMNVEV (reference sequence). Trimming shortened V by 5 bases and J by 1 base, and 8 bases separated the two germline ends. The DNA for the CDR3 is TGTGCCAGCAGTCCAGGAGGGAACACCGGGGAGCTGTTTTTT. Translating it yields CASSPGGNTGELFF.

The chain employs TRBV28 and TRBJ2-7; D is perhaps TRBD2 (5 bases). Germline CDR1 and CDR2: MDHEN and SYDVKM. The length of the CDR3 is 14 residues. The V end lost 6 bases, the J end lost 0 bases, and 12 bases lay between the germline ends. CDR3 DNA sequence: TGTGCCAGCAGCGGACCGGGAAGCTCCTACGAGCAGTACTTC. Its protein product is CASSGPGSSYEQYF.

The chain carries TRBV29-1 and TRBJ1-2; 9 bases are shared with TRBD1. V gave up 6 bases and J gave up 4 bases; unmatched junction bases: 6. Germline CDR1 and CDR2: SQVTM and ANQGSEA. This CDR3 spans 13 amino acids. The CDR3 sequence: CSVRTGGGYGYTF. The CDR3 DNA reads TGCAGCGTCCGAACAGGGGGCGGCTATGGCTACACCTTC.

The rearrangement uses TRBV19 and TRBJ1-1; the match to TRBD1 covers 7 bases. CDR3 length equals 14 residues. CDR1 and CDR2 (germline): LNHDA, SQIVND (reference sequence). V lost 2 bases and J lost 3; bases outside the gene matches: 3. CDR3 region: CASSIYRGDTEAFF. The CDR3 DNA sequence: TGTGCCAGTAGTATATACAGGGGTGACACTGAAGCTTTCTTT.

Only a few counts were recorded for this clone. V gene TRBV15 combines with J gene TRBJ2-1, with D perhaps TRBD1 (6 bases). V was pared by 0 bases and J by 6 bases, with 15 bases between. The germline V gene encodes CDR1 LNHNV and CDR2 YYDKDF (reference sequence). The CDR3 length is 16 residues. DNA for the CDR3: TGTGCCACCAGCAGAGACCCTCTAGTCAGGGGCAATGAGCAGTTCTTC. Protein sequence: CATSRDPLVRGNEQFF.

The table lists this clone with a count of one. The V and J genes are TRBV7-8 and TRBJ1-2; D not certain. This CDR3 contains 13 residues. V lost 5 bases, J lost 5 bases, and 12 bases lay in between. CDR1 and CDR2 (germline): SGHVS, FQNEAQ. The CDR3 DNA reads TGTGCCAGCAGCCTCCAGGTGGATTATGGCTACACCTTC. It encodes CASSLQVDYGYTF.

The chain uses TRBV21-1 and TRBJ2-3; the D call TRBD2 from the table was never checked on the DNA. TRBV21-1 is annotated as a pseudogene. The CDR3 loop spans 20 amino acids. CDR3 region: CASSKEEGLGVAGVADTQYF. The DNA for the CDR3 is TGTGCCAGCAGCAAAGAAGAGGGGTTGGGGGTAGCGGGAGTGGCAGATACGCAGTATTTT.

The chain has TRBV7-2 and TRBJ1-2, with D possibly being TRBD1 (5 bases). The V end lost 4 bases, the J end lost 4 bases, and 13 bases lay between the germline ends. Per germline, CDR1 SGHTA and CDR2 FQGNSA. This CDR3 region has 14 residues. The CDR3 region is CASSSPTTAYGYTF. Written as DNA, the CDR3 is TGTGCCAGCAGCTCGCCGACGACAGCCTATGGCTACACCTTC.